This TCR beta chain originates from a study of T cells after yellow fever vaccination. General observations from the study: The booster saw the reappearance of most primary-vaccination clones (more than 95% CD4, about 85% CD8). FACS-sorted repertoires could contain abundant clonotypes contaminating from the bulk population.

V lost 6 bases, J lost 7 bases, and 13 bases lay in between. The CDR3 contains 13 residues. CDR1 and CDR2 from the germline V gene are MNHNS and SASEGT. Production of TCR cDNA was by 5'RACE template switching, which also added a universal primer site and UMIs. TCRdb reanalysed the 5' RACE reads using MiXCR and keeps one entry per CDR3 protein. The profile shows roughly 150,000 distinct CDR3 sequences, around 7.3% of them singletons. The table lists this clonotype with many counts. Antigen specificity is unknown. The sequencing here drew on CD4+ T cells sorted from PBMCs, taken 5 days after the first yellow fever vaccination. The genes are TRBV6-1 and TRBJ1-5; D gene unclear. The TCR comes from a man younger than 35 who received the YFV17D yellow fever vaccine. The CDR3 DNA reads TGTGCCAGCAGCACCGGACTCCAGCAGCCCCAGCATTTT. It yields the protein CASSTGLQQPQHF.